These 2 T cell receptor beta chains came from one sample sequenced in a study of blood T cell repertoires in COVID-19. Sequenced by immunoSEQ multiplex PCR; TCRdb stores in-frame clones only, minus some. The sample carries 250,000 to 300,000 clones, 86% recorded once. The specimen sequenced was peripheral blood. These receptors were collected from a woman younger than 45 with COVID-19, enrolled during active disease.

This rearrangement joins TRBV28 to TRBJ1-2; no definite D call. Trimming took off 1 base at V and 8 bases at J, with 8 bases between the two ends. This CDR3 has 12 amino acids. CDR1 and CDR2 (germline): MDHEN, SYDVKM. The CDR3, as DNA: TGTGCCAGCAGTTTATTACGGGTGGGCTACACCTTC. Amino acid sequence: CASSLLRVGYTF.

This chain links TRBV11-3 with TRBJ2-5, with TRBD2 as a possible D gene (6 bases). The CDR3 runs 14 residues. Trimming stripped 5 bases from V and 5 bases from J, with 15 bases between. The germline CDR1 and CDR2 sequences are SGHNT and YENEEA. CDR3 sequence reads: CASSIGDSRETQYF. The DNA for the CDR3 is TGTGCCAGCAGCATCGGGGACTCGAGGGAGACCCAGTACTTC.